This TCR beta chain was identified in a study of neurological immune-mediated disorders. Findings and limits, study-wide: The absence of shared CDR3 amino acid sequences among expanded clones across subjects suggests private repertoires in all groups. The multiple sclerosis repertoire cluster was not associated with any clinical or MRI feature, with the authors stating that larger cohorts are needed.

The CDR3 has 13 residues. V lost 3 bases, J lost 6 bases, and 10 bases lay in between. Germline CDR1 and CDR2: SGHTA and FQGNSA. This clonotype was observed at least ten times. The antigen is unknown. PBMCs stored at -80 C, numbering 2 million, were the origin of the unsorted libraries. Each CDR3 protein gets one entry after TCRdb re-called the 5' RACE reads with MiXCR. The table shows 66,000 or so distinct CDR3 sequences, with roughly 4.5% occurring only once. Input material: PBMCs. The chain recombines TRBV7-2 with TRBJ2-3; unclear D gene. The clonotype originates from a man aged 25 to 40 with multiple sclerosis. CDR3 in DNA: TGTGCCAGCAGCTTCGACCCCGGGGATACGCAGTATTTT. Protein: CASSFDPGDTQYF. The whole variable domain, filled in from reference TRBV7-2 and TRBJ2-3, reads GAGVSQSPSNKVTEKGKDVELRCDPISGHTALYWYRQSLGQGLEFLIYFQGNSAPDKSGLPSDRFSAERTGGSVSTLTIQRTQQEDSAVYLCASSFDPGDTQYFGPGTRLTVL.